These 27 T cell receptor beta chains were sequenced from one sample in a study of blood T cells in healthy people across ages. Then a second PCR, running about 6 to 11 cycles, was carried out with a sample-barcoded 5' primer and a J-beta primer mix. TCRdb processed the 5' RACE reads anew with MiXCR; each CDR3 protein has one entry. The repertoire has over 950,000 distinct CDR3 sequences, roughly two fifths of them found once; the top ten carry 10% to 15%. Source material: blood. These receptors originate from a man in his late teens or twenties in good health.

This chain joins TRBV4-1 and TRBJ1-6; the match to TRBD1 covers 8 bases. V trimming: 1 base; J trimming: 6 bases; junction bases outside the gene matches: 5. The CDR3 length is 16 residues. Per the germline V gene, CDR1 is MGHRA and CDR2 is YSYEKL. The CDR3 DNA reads TGCGCCAGCAGCCAAGTGGGAACAGGGGGTAATTCACCCCTCCACTTT. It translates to CASSQVGTGGNSPLHF.

In DNA form, the CDR3 reads TGTGCCAGCAGTACCCCGGGATCCTATGGCTACACCTTC. Translating it yields CASSTPGSYGYTF. This sequence joins TRBV6-1 and TRBJ1-2; D unresolved. This CDR3 contains 13 residues. V was shortened by 5 bases and J by 4 bases, with 11 bases between the two germline ends. Germline CDR1 and CDR2: MNHNS and SASEGT.

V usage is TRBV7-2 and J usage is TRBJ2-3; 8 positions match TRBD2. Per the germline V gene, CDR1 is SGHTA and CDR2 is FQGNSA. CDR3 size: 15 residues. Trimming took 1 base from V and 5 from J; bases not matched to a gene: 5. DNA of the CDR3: TGTGCCAGCAGCTTAGGAACTAGCGGAAGAGATACGCAGTATTTT. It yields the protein CASSLGTSGRDTQYF.

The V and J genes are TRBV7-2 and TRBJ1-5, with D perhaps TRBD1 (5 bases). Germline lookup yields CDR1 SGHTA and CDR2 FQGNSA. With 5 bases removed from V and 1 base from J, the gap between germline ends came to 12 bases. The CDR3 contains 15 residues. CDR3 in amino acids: CASSTQGRSNQPQHF. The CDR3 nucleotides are TGTGCCAGCAGCACCCAGGGACGGAGCAATCAGCCCCAGCATTTT. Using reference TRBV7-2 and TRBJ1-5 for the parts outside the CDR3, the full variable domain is GAGVSQSPSNKVTEKGKDVELRCDPISGHTALYWYRQSLGQGLEFLIYFQGNSAPDKSGLPSDRFSAERTGGSVSTLTIQRTQQEDSAVYLCASSTQGRSNQPQHFGDGTRLSIL.

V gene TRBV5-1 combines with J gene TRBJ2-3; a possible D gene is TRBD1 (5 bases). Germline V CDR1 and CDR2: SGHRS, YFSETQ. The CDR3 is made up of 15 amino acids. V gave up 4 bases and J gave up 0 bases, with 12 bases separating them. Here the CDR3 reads CASSRRTSSTDTQYF. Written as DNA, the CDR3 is TGCGCCAGCAGCCGTCGGACATCTAGCACAGATACGCAGTATTTT.

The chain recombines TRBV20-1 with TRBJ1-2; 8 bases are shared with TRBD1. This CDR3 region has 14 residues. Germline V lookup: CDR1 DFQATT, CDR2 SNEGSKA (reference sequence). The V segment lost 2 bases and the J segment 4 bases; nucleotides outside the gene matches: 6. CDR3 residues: CSARPRDRPYGYTF. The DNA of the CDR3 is TGCAGTGCTAGACCCCGGGACAGGCCCTATGGCTACACCTTC.

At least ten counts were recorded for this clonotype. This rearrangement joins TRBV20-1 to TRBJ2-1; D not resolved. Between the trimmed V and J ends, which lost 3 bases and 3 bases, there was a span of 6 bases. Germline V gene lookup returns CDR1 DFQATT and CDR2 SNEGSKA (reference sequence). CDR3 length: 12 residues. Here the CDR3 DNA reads TGCAGTGCTAGGGTTAACTACAATGAGCAGTTCTTC. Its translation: CSARVNYNEQFF.

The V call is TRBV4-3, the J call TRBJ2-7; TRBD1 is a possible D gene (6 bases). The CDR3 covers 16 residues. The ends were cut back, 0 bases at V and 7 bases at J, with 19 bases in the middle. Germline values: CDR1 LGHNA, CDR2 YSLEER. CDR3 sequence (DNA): TGCGCCAGCAGCCAAGATCACAGGGACCCCTACAATGAGCAGTACTTC. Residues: CASSQDHRDPYNEQYF.

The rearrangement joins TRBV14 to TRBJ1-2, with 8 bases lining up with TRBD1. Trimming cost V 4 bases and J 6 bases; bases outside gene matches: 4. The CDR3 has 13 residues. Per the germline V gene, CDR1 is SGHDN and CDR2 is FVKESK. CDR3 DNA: TGTGCCAGCAGCCGACCGACAGGGGATGGCTACACCTTC. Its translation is CASSRPTGDGYTF.

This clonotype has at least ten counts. The CDR3 protein is CASSLAGTNYGYTF. The CDR3 region has the DNA TGTGCCAGCAGTTTAGCGGGGACTAACTATGGCTACACCTTC. The V and J genes are TRBV12-3 or TRBV12-4 and TRBJ1-2; no firm D call. Trimming left V 0 bases short and J 0 bases short, with 5 bases between. This CDR3 has 14 amino acids.

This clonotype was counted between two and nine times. CDR3: CASSQVLGINYGYTF. The CDR3 DNA is TGCGCCAGCAGCCAAGTCCTGGGTATTAACTATGGCTACACCTTC. The J gene is TRBJ1-2, the V gene TRBV4-3, with D unclear. Germline CDR1 LGHNA, CDR2 YSLEER. V gave up 1 base and J gave up 1 base, with 10 bases separating them. This CDR3 region has 15 residues.

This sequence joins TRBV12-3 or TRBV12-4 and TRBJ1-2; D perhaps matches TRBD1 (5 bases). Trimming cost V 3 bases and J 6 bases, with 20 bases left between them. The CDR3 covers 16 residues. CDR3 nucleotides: TGTGCCAGCAGTTTCGGGCAGGGCGCCCTGAACCATGGCTACACCTTC. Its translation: CASSFGQGALNHGYTF.

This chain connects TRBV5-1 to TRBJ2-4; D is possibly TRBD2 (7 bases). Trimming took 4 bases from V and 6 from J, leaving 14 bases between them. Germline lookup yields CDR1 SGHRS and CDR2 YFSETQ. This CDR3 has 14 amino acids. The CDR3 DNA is TGCGCCAGCAGCGTGGCGGGGGCACCAAACATTCAGTACTTC. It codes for CASSVAGAPNIQYF.

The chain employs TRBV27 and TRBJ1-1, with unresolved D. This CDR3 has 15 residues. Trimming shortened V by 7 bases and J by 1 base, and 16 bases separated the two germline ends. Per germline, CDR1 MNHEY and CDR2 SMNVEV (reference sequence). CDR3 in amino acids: CASIRSGAANTEAFF. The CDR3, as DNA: TGTGCCAGCATACGCTCTGGCGCAGCGAACACTGAAGCTTTCTTT.

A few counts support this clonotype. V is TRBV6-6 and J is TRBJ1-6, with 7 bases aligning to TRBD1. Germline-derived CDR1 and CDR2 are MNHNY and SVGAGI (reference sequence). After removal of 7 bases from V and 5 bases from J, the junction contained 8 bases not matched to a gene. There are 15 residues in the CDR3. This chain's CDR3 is CASKKGQENNSPLHF. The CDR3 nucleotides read TGTGCCAGCAAAAAAGGACAGGAAAATAATTCACCCCTCCACTTT.

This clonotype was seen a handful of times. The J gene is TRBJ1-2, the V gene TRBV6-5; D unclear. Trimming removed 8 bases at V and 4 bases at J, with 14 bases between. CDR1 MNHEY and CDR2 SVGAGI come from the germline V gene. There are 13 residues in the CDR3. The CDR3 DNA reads TGTGCCAGCCACACCGAAGTCTTCTATGGCTACACCTTC. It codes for CASHTEVFYGYTF.

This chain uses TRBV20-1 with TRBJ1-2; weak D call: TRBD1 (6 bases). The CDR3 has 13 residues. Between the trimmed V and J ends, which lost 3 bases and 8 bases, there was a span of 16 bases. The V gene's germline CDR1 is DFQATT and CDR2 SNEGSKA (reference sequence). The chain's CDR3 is CSARDTGSRGYTF. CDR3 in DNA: TGCAGTGCTAGGGATACAGGGTCGCGGGGCTACACCTTC.

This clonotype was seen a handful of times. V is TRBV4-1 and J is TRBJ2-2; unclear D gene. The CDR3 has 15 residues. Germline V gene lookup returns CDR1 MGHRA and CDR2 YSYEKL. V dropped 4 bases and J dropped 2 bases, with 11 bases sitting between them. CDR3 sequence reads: CASSPGPGNTGELFF. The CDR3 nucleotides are TGCGCCAGCAGCCCGGGCCCGGGTAACACCGGGGAGCTGTTTTTT.

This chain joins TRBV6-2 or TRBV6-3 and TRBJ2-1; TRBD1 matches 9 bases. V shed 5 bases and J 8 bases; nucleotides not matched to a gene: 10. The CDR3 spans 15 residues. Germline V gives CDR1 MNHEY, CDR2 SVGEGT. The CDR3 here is CASSAGQGKRDEQFF. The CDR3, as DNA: TGTGCCAGCAGTGCGGGACAGGGAAAAAGGGATGAGCAGTTCTTC.

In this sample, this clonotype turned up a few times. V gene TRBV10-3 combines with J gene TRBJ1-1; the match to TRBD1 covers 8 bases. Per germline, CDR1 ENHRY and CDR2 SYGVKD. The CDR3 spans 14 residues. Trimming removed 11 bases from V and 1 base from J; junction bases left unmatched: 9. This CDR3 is CAATTGGTNTEAFF. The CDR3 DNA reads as TGTGCCGCTACTACAGGGGGTACGAACACTGAAGCTTTCTTT.

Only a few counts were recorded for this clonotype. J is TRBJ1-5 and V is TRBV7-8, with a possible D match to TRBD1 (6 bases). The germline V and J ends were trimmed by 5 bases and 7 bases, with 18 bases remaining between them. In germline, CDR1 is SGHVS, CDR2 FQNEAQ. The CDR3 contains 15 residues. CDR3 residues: CASSPRGADRQPQHF. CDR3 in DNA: TGTGCCAGCAGCCCTAGGGGGGCAGACAGGCAGCCCCAGCATTTT.

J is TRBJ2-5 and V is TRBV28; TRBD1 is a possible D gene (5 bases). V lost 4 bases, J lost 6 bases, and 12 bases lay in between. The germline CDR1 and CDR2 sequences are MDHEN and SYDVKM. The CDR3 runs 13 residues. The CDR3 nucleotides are TGTGCCAGCAGTTCTCCGGACACTCAGACCCAGTACTTC. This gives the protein CASSSPDTQTQYF. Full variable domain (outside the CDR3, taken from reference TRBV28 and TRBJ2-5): DVKVTQSSRYLVKRTGEKVFLECVQDMDHENMFWYRQDPGLGLRLIYFSYDVKMKEKGDIPEGYSVSREKKERFSLILESASTNQTSMYLCASSSPDTQTQYFGPGTRLLVL.

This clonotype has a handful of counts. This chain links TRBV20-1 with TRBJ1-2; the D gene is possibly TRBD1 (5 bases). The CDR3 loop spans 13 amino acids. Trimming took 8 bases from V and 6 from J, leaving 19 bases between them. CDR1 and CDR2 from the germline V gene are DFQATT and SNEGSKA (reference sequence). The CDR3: CSQTLGGVDGYTF. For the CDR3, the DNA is TGCAGTCAAACCTTGGGAGGGGTGGATGGCTACACCTTC.

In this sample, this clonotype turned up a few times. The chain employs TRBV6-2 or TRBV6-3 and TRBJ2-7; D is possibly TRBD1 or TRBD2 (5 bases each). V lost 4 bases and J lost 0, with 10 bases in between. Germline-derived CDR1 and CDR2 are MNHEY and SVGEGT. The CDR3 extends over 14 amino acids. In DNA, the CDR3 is TGTGCCAGCAGTTGGGACGGTAGCTCCTACGAGCAGTACTTC. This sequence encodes CASSWDGSSYEQYF.

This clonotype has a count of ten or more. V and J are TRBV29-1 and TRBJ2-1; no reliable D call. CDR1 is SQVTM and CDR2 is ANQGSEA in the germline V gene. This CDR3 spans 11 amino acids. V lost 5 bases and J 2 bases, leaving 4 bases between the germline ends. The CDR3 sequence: CSVTAYNEQFF. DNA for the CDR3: TGCAGCGTTACAGCCTACAATGAGCAGTTCTTC.

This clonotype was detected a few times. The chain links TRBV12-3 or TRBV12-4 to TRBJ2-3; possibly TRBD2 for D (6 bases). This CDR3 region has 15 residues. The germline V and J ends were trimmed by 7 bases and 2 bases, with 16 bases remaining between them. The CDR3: CASTDRRDFTDTQYF. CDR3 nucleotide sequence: TGTGCCAGCACCGACCGCAGGGACTTCACAGATACGCAGTATTTT.

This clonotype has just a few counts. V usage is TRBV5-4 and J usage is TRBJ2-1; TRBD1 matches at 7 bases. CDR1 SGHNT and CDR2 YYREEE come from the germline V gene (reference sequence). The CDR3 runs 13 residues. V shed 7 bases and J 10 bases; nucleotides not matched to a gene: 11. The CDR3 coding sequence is TGTGCCAGCGGATCGAGACAGGGCAAAGAGCAGTTCTTC. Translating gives CASGSRQGKEQFF.